These T cell receptor beta chains were read from a single sample in a study of human T cells and chemical hapten exposure. TCRdb passed the RACE reads through MiXCR, listing each CDR3 protein once. The table includes 100,000 to 150,000 distinct CDR3 sequences, 11% detected once. The sample in question was whole blood, obtained in connection with sensitization to the hapten diphenylcyclopropenone (DPC). The source is a woman aged 45-65 years with alopecia areata. Some clones in this sample may be carry-over from other donors' samples. Each CDR3 is given with its conserved first and last residue. The order of the fields is J gene, D gene, clone size, V gene, CDR3 DNA, CDR3 protein. The D gene is left open where the match is weak. A row's size may be missing; if present it is once, few, many or a size class.

TRBJ2-7,TRBD1,.,TRBV29-1,TGCAGCGTTGAGGGGCAAGGGCCAGGGGGATCCTACGAGCAGTACTTC,CSVEGQGPGGSYEQYF
TRBJ2-7,TRBD1,.,TRBV30,TGTGCCTCCACCGGGACAGCCTCCTACGAGCAGTACTTC,CASTGTASYEQYF
TRBJ2-3,.,.,TRBV5-1,TGCGCCAGCAAGGCGGGGGCCAGCACAGATACGCAGTATTTT,CASKAGASTDTQYF
TRBJ1-3,.,.,TRBV27,TGTGCCAGCAGTTTATCGTCGGACGGCCTCTCTGGAAACACCATATATTTT,CASSLSSDGLSGNTIYF
TRBJ2-2,.,.,TRBV6-2/TRBV6-3,TGTGCCAGCAAGGACAGCGGGTCCGGGGAGCTGTTTTTT,CASKDSGSGELFF
TRBJ2-3,TRBD1,.,TRBV7-2,TGTGCCAGCAGTCTAGACAGGGGATACACAGATACGCAGTATTTT,CASSLDRGYTDTQYF
TRBJ2-2,.,few,TRBV3-1,TGTGCCAGCACCCCCCGGGGGAGTGCCGGGGAGCTGTTTTTT,CASTPRGSAGELFF
TRBJ2-3,TRBD1,many,TRBV12-3/TRBV12-4,TGTGCCAGCAGCCCTTACTTGACAGGGACAGATACGCAGTATTTT,CASSPYLTGTDTQYF
TRBJ2-2,TRBD2,few,TRBV2,TGTGCCAGCATGGGACTAGCGGGCACCGGGGAGCTGTTTTTT,CASMGLAGTGELFF
TRBJ2-3,.,.,TRBV2,TGTGCCAGCAGTAACCCAGATACGCAGTATTTT,CASSNPDTQYF
TRBJ2-3,.,many,TRBV7-2,TGTGCCAGCAGCTTTCAGGGGCCTAGCACAGATACGCAGTATTTT,CASSFQGPSTDTQYF
TRBJ2-1,TRBD2,many,TRBV20-1,TGCAGTGCTAGATCAGGACTAGACTACAATGAGCAGTTCTTC,CSARSGLDYNEQFF
TRBJ2-5,.,.,TRBV10-3,TGTGCCATCAGTGAGTCCCCAGAAGAGACCCAGTACTTC,CAISESPEETQYF
TRBJ2-7,.,few,TRBV3-1,TGTGCCAGCAGCCCGACAGGCGTCTACGAGCAGTACTTC,CASSPTGVYEQYF
TRBJ2-3,.,few,TRBV7-9,TGTGCCAGCAGGGGCAGGACAGATACGCAGTATTTT,CASRGRTDTQYF
TRBJ2-1,TRBD2,many,TRBV6-2/TRBV6-3,TGTGCCAGCAGAACCGGACTAGCGAATCGCAATGAGCAGTTCTTC,CASRTGLANRNEQFF
TRBJ2-2,.,few,TRBV7-9,TGTGCCAGCACACCGGACGAAGGACGTACCGGGGAGCTGTTTTTT,CASTPDEGRTGELFF
TRBJ2-5,.,.,TRBV29-1,TGCAGCGTTCAAACCGGGATCCCAGAAGAGACCCAGTACTTC,CSVQTGIPEETQYF
TRBJ2-7,TRBD1,many,TRBV28,TGTGCCAGCAGCCTAATCACAGGGGTCCTCTACTTC,CASSLITGVLYF
TRBJ1-5,TRBD1,.,TRBV5-1,TGCGCCAGCAGCTTGGGACAGGGGAATGAGCCCCAGCATTTT,CASSLGQGNEPQHF
TRBJ1-5,TRBD1,.,TRBV14,TGTGCCAGCAGCCAAACATTGCCAGGGGGTTTATCACTTTCCAATCAGCCCCAGCATTTT,CASSQTLPGGLSLSNQPQHF
TRBJ1-5,TRBD1,.,TRBV20-1,TGCAGTGCTAGACGAGACAGGGGGCCTCAGCCCCAGCATTTT,CSARRDRGPQPQHF
TRBJ2-7,.,.,TRBV5-1,TGCGCCAGCAGCTCATCCACAGGGAAGCAGTACTTC,CASSSSTGKQYF
TRBJ2-3,.,.,TRBV21-1,TGTGCCAGCAGCAAAAACGAAACTAGCGGGCAAAGCACAGATACGCAGTATTTT,CASSKNETSGQSTDTQYF
TRBJ1-3,.,.,TRBV6-5,TGTGCCAGCAGCCAGGGAAACACCATATATTTT,CASSQGNTIYF
TRBJ1-1,.,many,TRBV9,TGTGCCAGCAGTCCCGGGGGGAACACTGAAGCTTTCTTT,CASSPGGNTEAFF
TRBJ1-2,.,.,TRBV2,TGTGCCAGCATTATCCTCCTACCCTCCATGGGCTACACCTTC,CASIILLPSMGYTF
TRBJ1-1,.,.,TRBV29-1,TGCAGCGTTGAAGATGTGGACGAGACTGAAGCTTTCTTT,CSVEDVDETEAFF
TRBJ2-7,.,few,TRBV28,TGTGCCAGCAGTCCTTCCGCCGACAGGACCATTCTTAGCTCCTACGAGCAGTACTTC,CASSPSADRTILSSYEQYF
TRBJ2-1,.,.,TRBV7-8,TGTGCCAGCAGCTGGGACTTCGGCTCCTACAATGAGCAGTTCTTC,CASSWDFGSYNEQFF
TRBJ1-1,.,.,TRBV11-2,TGTGCCAGCAGCTTACTATACACTGAAGCTTTCTTT,CASSLLYTEAFF
TRBJ1-1,.,few,TRBV19,TGTGCCAGTAGTATCGGCTACACTGAAGCTTTCTTT,CASSIGYTEAFF
TRBJ1-4,.,.,TRBV4-2,TGTGCCAGCAGCCAAGCTCCCAGAAGCGGGGCCCTTAATGAAAAACTGTTTTTT,CASSQAPRSGALNEKLFF
TRBJ2-7,TRBD2,many,TRBV9,TGTGCCAGCAGCGCAATAGCGGGGGAAGAGCAGTACTTC,CASSAIAGEEQYF
TRBJ2-2,.,few,TRBV27,TGTGCCAGCCGCGTGGGGATGGACACCGGGGAGCTGTTTTTT,CASRVGMDTGELFF
TRBJ1-1,.,.,TRBV7-9,TGTGCCAGCAGCTTAGGGACCTGGGAGGCTTTCTTT,CASSLGTWEAFF
TRBJ1-1,.,many,TRBV7-2,TGTGCCAGCAAGGCATCCCCAAGTGGTGAAGCTTTCTTT,CASKASPSGEAFF
TRBJ2-3,TRBD2,many,TRBV11-3,TGTGCCAGCAGCTCCGGACTAGCGGGCACAGATACGCAGTATTTT,CASSSGLAGTDTQYF
TRBJ1-1,.,many,TRBV20-1,TGCAGTGCTAGTGGGGGAACTGAAGCTTTCTTT,CSASGGTEAFF
TRBJ1-1,TRBD1,few,TRBV5-1,TGCGCCAGCAGCCCGCGAACCGGGACAGTGAACACTGAAGCTTTCTTT,CASSPRTGTVNTEAFF
TRBJ1-5,.,few,TRBV6-1,TGTGCCAGCAGTGAAAGTCGGGGAGGCCGAGTGAATCAGCCCCAGCATTTT,CASSESRGGRVNQPQHF
TRBJ2-3,.,.,TRBV9,TGTGCCAGCAGCGGAGGGGGGCCAGATACGCAGTATTTT,CASSGGGPDTQYF
TRBJ2-3,TRBD2,.,TRBV10-3,TGTGCCAGTGCGGGACTAGCGGATACGCAGTATTTT,CASAGLADTQYF
TRBJ1-2,.,few,TRBV19,TGTGCCAGTACCACCCCTACAGAGCACTATGGCTACACCTTC,CASTTPTEHYGYTF
TRBJ1-2,.,many,TRBV4-2,TGTGCCAGCAGCCAAGATGTAGGGGCAGCAGCTAACTATGGCTACACCTTC,CASSQDVGAAANYGYTF
TRBJ2-3,TRBD2,.,TRBV12-3/TRBV12-4,TGTGCCAGCAGTTTAGCTTTAGCGGGGGGGCCATCGGATACGCAGTATTTT,CASSLALAGGPSDTQYF
TRBJ2-1,TRBD2,few,TRBV6-5,TGTGCCAGCAGGTTTAGCGGGGGGGCCCTCAATGAGCAGTTCTTC,CASRFSGGALNEQFF
TRBJ2-7,.,few,TRBV9,TGTGCCAGCAGCCCAGACCAGGCCTACGAGCAGTACTTC,CASSPDQAYEQYF
TRBJ1-3,TRBD1,many,TRBV6-5,TGTGCCGCTAGGACAGGGTCGGACACCATATATTTT,CAARTGSDTIYF
TRBJ2-7,.,many,TRBV20-1,TGCAGTGCTAGGGACCCGCGCTCCTACGAGCAGTACTTC,CSARDPRSYEQYF
TRBJ2-1,.,few,TRBV10-2,TGCGCCAGCAGTGATTCCAATGAGCAGTTCTTC,CASSDSNEQFF
TRBJ1-1,TRBD1,few,TRBV6-5,TGTGCCAGCAGCATACCCCGGGGACAGGGGGCAGGGAGGACTGAAGCTTTCTTT,CASSIPRGQGAGRTEAFF
TRBJ2-3,.,few,TRBV11-2,TGTGCCAGCAGCTCGAAGGGTACGCAGTATTTT,CASSSKGTQYF
TRBJ1-1,.,many,TRBV27,TGTGCCAGCAGTTTAGCTGGAAACACTGAAGCTTTCTTT,CASSLAGNTEAFF